Listed here is a single TCR beta chain. Its specificity is unknown. The record originates from a study of cytomegalovirus exposure and HLA in healthy donors. Study conclusions and caveats: Data from an earlier analysis indicated that most TCR beta V segments were productive either about 87% or about 30% of the time. Reportedly, TCR beta sequences accurately predicted HLA-A and HLA-B alleles in most subjects.

The germline V gene encodes CDR1 MDHEN and CDR2 SYDVKM. V shed 5 bases and J 1 base; nucleotides not matched to a gene: 6. The CDR3 loop spans 15 amino acids. PCR was performed using 60 Vbeta and 13 Jbeta primers. The table came from immunoSEQ multiplex PCR; TCRdb's copy has only in-frame clones and leaves some out. This sample has more than 90,000 clones, with about 74% found just once. V and J are TRBV28 and TRBJ2-7; 9 bases are a match to TRBD1. The source is a man aged 25-45 years in good health and CMV-seropositive. Sequencing used PBMCs. CDR3 in DNA: TGTGCCAGCAGTCTCCTAGGACAGGGGTCCTACGAGCAGTACTTC. Translated: CASSLLGQGSYEQYF.